The rows below give T cell receptor beta chains drawn from one sample of a study of T cell clones after liver transplantation. Produced via immunoSEQ multiplex PCR; TCRdb's table is partial and in-frame only. The data contain about 25,000 clones, almost 70% of them singletons. This material consisted of CD4+ T cells from blood, taken before liver transplant. Receptor source: a human donor who received a liver transplant. The CDR3 runs from the conserved cysteine through the conserved F or W. Each record gives: clone size, V gene, D gene, J gene, CDR3 DNA, CDR3 protein. The D gene is left open where the match is weak. Clone size is stated in some rows and not others, as once, few, many or a class when expanded.

>-|TRBV6-6|-|TRBJ1-4
TGTGCCAGCAGTTACGGATGGGGAGAAAAACTGTTTTTT
CASSYGWGEKLFF
>-|TRBV18|-|TRBJ2-2
TGTGCCAGCTCACCACGGATACCGGACAGACGGGACACCGGGGAGCTGTTTTTT
CASSPRIPDRRDTGELFF
>once|TRBV6-1|TRBD1|TRBJ2-3
TGTGCCAGCAGTGAAGACCCTGGGACAGGGGATCAGTATTTT
CASSEDPGTGDQYF
>-|TRBV7-6|-|TRBJ2-5
TGTGCCAGCAGCCTGAGGGAGCAAGGGACCCAGTACTTC
CASSLREQGTQYF
>-|TRBV5-8|-|TRBJ1-1
TGTGCCAGCAGCTTCTTGCAGGGAGCAGCTTTCTTT
CASSFLQGAAFF
>-|TRBV6-1|-|TRBJ2-5
TGTGCCAGCAGTGAAATTATAATGGGGGAGACCCAGTACTTC
CASSEIIMGETQYF
>-|TRBV18|-|TRBJ1-1
TGTGCCAGCTCACCCGATCCGGTAGGACCGCCGGAAGCTTTCTTT
CASSPDPVGPPEAFF
>-|TRBV9|-|TRBJ2-5
TGTGCCAGCAGCGTAGCTATAGCGGCCCAAGAGACCCAGTACTTC
CASSVAIAAQETQYF
>-|TRBV25-1|TRBD2|TRBJ2-1
TGTGCCACCGTAGGGTTAGGAGCGGGAGTTCAGTTCTTC
CATVGLGAGVQFF
>-|TRBV6-1|-|TRBJ1-1
TGTGCCAGCGTCCTCTCCGGAAGGACGAACACTGAAGCTTTCTTT
CASVLSGRTNTEAFF
>-|TRBV5-4|-|TRBJ2-3
TGTGCCAGCAGCTTGGCTCGCGGAGATACGCAGTATTTT
CASSLARGDTQYF
>-|TRBV7-2|TRBD2|TRBJ2-1
TGTGCCAGCAGCGCCCCCGGGACTAGCAGCAGGGAGCAGTTCTTC
CASSAPGTSSREQFF
>few|TRBV28|-|TRBJ2-5
TGTGCCAGCAGTTTATCCGGACAGAGAGAGACCCAGTACTTC
CASSLSGQRETQYF
>-|TRBV6-1|TRBD1|TRBJ2-7
TGTGCCAGCACCTTACAGGGGAAAAACTACGAGCAGTACTTC
CASTLQGKNYEQYF
>-|TRBV7-2|-|TRBJ1-2
TGTGCCAGCAGCTTAGGGGTAGGCTATGGCTACACCTTC
CASSLGVGYGYTF
>-|TRBV7-8|-|TRBJ1-6
TGTGCCAGCAGCCCCCGACAGGCTTATAATTCACCCCTCCACTTT
CASSPRQAYNSPLHF
>-|TRBV15|-|TRBJ2-2
TGTGCCACCAGCGGGGACACCGGGGAGCTGTTTTTT
CATSGDTGELFF
>-|TRBV27|TRBD2|TRBJ2-1
TGTGCCAGCAGTCTAGTGACTAGCGGGAGGGCCAATGAGCAGTTCTTC
CASSLVTSGRANEQFF
>-|TRBV6-1|-|TRBJ1-1
TGTGCCAGCAGTGAAGGGGGGAGTCAGACTGAAGCTTTCTTT
CASSEGGSQTEAFF
>few|TRBV5-8|-|TRBJ1-2
TGTGCCAGCAGCTTGGCCGAATTTAACTATGGCTACACCTTC
CASSLAEFNYGYTF
>-|TRBV29-1|TRBD1|TRBJ1-1
TGCAGCGTTCGTGGGACAGGGGCTTCAAACACTGAAGCTTTCTTT
CSVRGTGASNTEAFF
>-|TRBV9|-|TRBJ2-5
TGTGCCAGCAGCGTAGGAGCGGCCCAAGAGACCCAGTACTTC
CASSVGAAQETQYF
>-|TRBV18|TRBD2|TRBJ2-5
TGTGCCAGCTCACCGAGGGATCTAGCGGGAGGGAAAGAGACCCAGTACTTC
CASSPRDLAGGKETQYF
>-|TRBV6-1|-|TRBJ1-1
TGTGCCAGCAGTGAAGTAGCACGGAATGGATTCACTGAAGCTTTCTTT
CASSEVARNGFTEAFF
>-|TRBV7-9|TRBD2|TRBJ2-3
TGTGCCAGCAGCCATCCTAGCGGGGGAGCATCAGATACGCAGTATTTT
CASSHPSGGASDTQYF
>-|TRBV30|-|TRBJ2-5
TGTGCCTGGGAGGGGGGGAGAGGAGAGACCCAGTACTTC
CAWEGGRGETQYF
>-|TRBV7-2|TRBD2|TRBJ2-3
TGTGCCAGCAGCCTTAGGGCGACTAGCGGGAGGTCTGGCACAGATACGCAGTATTTT
CASSLRATSGRSGTDTQYF
>-|TRBV18|TRBD1|TRBJ1-5
TGTGCCAGCTCACCCCAAAAACAGGGGAATCAGCCCCAGCATTTT
CASSPQKQGNQPQHF
>-|TRBV6-1|TRBD1|TRBJ1-1
TGTGCCAGCAGTTCGCGACAGGGGGCGACTGAAGCTTTCTTT
CASSSRQGATEAFF
>-|TRBV2|-|TRBJ2-7
TGTGCCATCTCGACTGTCGGGGGGCCCGTGTTGGGCGAGCAGTACTTC
CAISTVGGPVLGEQYF
>-|TRBV10-2|TRBD2|TRBJ2-5
TGCGCCAGCAACCTAGCGGGGGCGGAGACCCAGTACTTC
CASNLAGAETQYF
>-|TRBV2|TRBD2|TRBJ2-1
TGTGCGGGGGGGACTAGCGGTATTGGGCAGTTCTTC
CAGGTSGIGQFF
>-|TRBV9|TRBD1|TRBJ2-5
TGTGCCAGCAGCGTAGGCCGGGACAGGGGCCGGGAGACCCAGTACTTC
CASSVGRDRGRETQYF
>-|TRBV28|-|TRBJ1-5
TGTGCCAGCTCACCTTCGGGGGGACAAAATCAGCCCCAGCATTTT
CASSPSGGQNQPQHF
>-|TRBV28|TRBD2|TRBJ2-1
TGTGCCAGCAGTGGAAAGGGACTAGCGGGGGGCGGTGAGCAGTTCTTC
CASSGKGLAGGGEQFF
>-|TRBV6-1|-|TRBJ1-4
TGTGCCAGCAGTGAAAAGTGGAGGACTAATGAAAAACTGTTTTTT
CASSEKWRTNEKLFF